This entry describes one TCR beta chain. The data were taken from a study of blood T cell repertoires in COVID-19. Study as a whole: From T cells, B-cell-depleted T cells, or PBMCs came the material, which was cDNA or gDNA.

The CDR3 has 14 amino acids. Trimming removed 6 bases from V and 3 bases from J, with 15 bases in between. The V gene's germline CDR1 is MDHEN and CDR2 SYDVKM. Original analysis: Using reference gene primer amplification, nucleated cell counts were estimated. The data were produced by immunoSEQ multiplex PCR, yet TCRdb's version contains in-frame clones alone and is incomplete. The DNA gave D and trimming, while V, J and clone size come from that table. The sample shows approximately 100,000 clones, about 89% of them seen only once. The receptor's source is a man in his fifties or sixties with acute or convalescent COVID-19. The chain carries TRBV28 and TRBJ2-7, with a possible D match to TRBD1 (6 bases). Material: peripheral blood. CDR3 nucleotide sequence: TGTGCCAGCAGGGAAGAGGACAGAGGCTACGAGCAGTACTTC. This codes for CASREEDRGYEQYF.